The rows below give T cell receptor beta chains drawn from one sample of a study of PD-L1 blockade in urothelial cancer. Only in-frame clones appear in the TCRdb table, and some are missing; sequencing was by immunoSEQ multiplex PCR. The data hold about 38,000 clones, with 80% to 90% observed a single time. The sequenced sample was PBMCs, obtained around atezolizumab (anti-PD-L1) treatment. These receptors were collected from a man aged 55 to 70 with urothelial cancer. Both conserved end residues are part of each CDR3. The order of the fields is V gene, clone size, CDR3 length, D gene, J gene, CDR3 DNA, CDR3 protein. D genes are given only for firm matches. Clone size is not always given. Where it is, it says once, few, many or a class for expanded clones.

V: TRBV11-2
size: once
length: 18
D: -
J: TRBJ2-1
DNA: TGTGCCAGCAGCTTGGCCCTGGGGGGGGCTCTGATCGGCAATGAGCAGTTCTTC
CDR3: CASSLALGGALIGNEQFF

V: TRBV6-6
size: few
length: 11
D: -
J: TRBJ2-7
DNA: TGTGCCAGCAGTCGGGGACATTATTGGTACTTC
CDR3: CASSRGHYWYF

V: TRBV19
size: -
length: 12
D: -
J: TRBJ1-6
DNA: TGTGCCAGTAGTATCGTAAATTCACCCCTCCACTTT
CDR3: CASSIVNSPLHF

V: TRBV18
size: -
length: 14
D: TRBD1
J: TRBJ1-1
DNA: TGTGCCAGCTCACCCAGACAGGGGGCCTCTGAAGCTTTCTTT
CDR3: CASSPRQGASEAFF

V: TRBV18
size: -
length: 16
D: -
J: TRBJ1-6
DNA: TGTGCCAGCTCACCACCAGCCAGGGAGGGGTATTCACCCCTCCACTTT
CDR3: CASSPPAREGYSPLHF

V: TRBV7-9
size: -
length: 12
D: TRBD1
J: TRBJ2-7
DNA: TGTGCCAGCAGCCGGACAGGGGACGAGCAGTACTTC
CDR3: CASSRTGDEQYF

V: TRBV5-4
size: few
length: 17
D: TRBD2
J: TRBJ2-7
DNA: TGTGCCAGCAGCTTGGATGCCGGGACTAGAGGACTCTACGAGCAGTACTTC
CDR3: CASSLDAGTRGLYEQYF

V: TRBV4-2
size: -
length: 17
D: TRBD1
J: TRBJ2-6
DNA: TGTGCCAGCAGCCTCGGACAGGGGAGGTCCGGGGCCAACGTCCTGACTTTC
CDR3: CASSLGQGRSGANVLTF

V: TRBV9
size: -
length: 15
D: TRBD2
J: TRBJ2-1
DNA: TGTGCCAGCAGCGTAGTTCTTGGACTAGGAGTGGAGCAGTTCTTC
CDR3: CASSVVLGLGVEQFF

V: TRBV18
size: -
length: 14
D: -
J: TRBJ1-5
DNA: TGTGCCAGCTCACCACTGGAGAGGGATCAGCCCCAGCATTTT
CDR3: CASSPLERDQPQHF

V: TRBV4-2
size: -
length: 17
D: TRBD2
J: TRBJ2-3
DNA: TGTGCCAGCAGCCCGGAGACTAGCGGGAGTGGGTCAGATACGCAGTATTTT
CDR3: CASSPETSGSGSDTQYF

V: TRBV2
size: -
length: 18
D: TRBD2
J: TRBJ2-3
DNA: TGTGCCAGCAGTGAAGCGATCCTAGCGGGGGGTGGGTTAGATACGCAGTATTTT
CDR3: CASSEAILAGGGLDTQYF

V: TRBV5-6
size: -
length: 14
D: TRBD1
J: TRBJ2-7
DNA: TGTGCCAGCAGCTTCGTAGGACAGGGATACGAGCAGTACTTC
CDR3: CASSFVGQGYEQYF

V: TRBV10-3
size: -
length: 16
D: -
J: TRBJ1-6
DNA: TGTGCCATCAGTGAGTCTAAGGACTCCACCTTTTCACCCCTCCACTTT
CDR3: CAISESKDSTFSPLHF

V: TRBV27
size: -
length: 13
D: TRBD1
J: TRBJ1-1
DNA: TGTGCCAGCAGTTCGCCAGGGGGCACTGAAGCTTTCTTT
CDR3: CASSSPGGTEAFF

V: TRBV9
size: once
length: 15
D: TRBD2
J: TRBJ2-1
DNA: TGTGCCAGCAGCGTAGCTAGCGGGGTCTACAATGAGCAGTTCTTC
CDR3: CASSVASGVYNEQFF

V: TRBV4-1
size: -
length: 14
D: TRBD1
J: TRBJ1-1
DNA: TGCGCCAGCAGCAGACCGGACAGGGAAACTGAAGCTTTCTTT
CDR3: CASSRPDRETEAFF

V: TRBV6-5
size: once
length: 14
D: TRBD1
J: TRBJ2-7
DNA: TGTGCCAGCAGGGACAGGGGACAACCCTACGAGCAGTACTTC
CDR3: CASRDRGQPYEQYF

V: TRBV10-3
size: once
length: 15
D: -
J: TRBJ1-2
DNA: TGTGCCATCAGGGCCGAAACACAGAGAAACTATGGCTACACCTTC
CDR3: CAIRAETQRNYGYTF

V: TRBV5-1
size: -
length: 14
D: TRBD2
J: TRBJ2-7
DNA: TGCGCCAGCAGCTTGGCATGGACTAGCGACGAGCAGTACTTC
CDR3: CASSLAWTSDEQYF

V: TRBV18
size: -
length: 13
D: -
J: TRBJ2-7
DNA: TGTGCCAGCTCACCTAGCCCTTACTACGAGCAGTACTTC
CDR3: CASSPSPYYEQYF

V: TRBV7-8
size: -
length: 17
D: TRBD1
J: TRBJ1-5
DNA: TGTGCCAGCAGCCTAAGGGACAGTAGAAGGAGCAATCAGCCCCAGCATTTT
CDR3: CASSLRDSRRSNQPQHF

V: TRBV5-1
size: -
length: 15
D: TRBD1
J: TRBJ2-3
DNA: TGCGCCAGCAGCTCTGGACAGGGGGCCACAGATACGCAGTATTTT
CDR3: CASSSGQGATDTQYF

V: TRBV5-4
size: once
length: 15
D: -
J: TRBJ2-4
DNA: TGTGCCAGCAGCCCCAGGGGGGAGGCCAAAAACATTCAGTACTTC
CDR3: CASSPRGEAKNIQYF

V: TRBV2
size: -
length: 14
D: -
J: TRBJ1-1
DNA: TGTGCCAGCACTCTGGGAGGGGGAAACACTGAAGCTTTCTTT
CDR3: CASTLGGGNTEAFF

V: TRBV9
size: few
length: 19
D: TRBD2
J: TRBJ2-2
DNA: TGTGCCAGCAGCGTAGGGGTAGCGGGAGGCCGTAAGAACACCGGGGAGCTGTTTTTT
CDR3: CASSVGVAGGRKNTGELFF

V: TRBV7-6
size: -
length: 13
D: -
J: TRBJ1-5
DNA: TGTGCCAGCAGCTTCGTAGATGATCAGCCCCAGCATTTT
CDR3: CASSFVDDQPQHF

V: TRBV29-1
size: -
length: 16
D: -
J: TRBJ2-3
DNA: TGCAGCGTTGAAGGTACGCGGGTCCATAGCACAGATACGCAGTATTTT
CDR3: CSVEGTRVHSTDTQYF

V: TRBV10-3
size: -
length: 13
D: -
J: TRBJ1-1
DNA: TGTGCCATCACCCTGAACAGGAACACTGAAGCTTTCTTT
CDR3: CAITLNRNTEAFF

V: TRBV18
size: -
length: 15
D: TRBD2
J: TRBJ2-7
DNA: TGTGCCAGCTCAGCGGGGGGGGGAGACTCCTACGAGCAGTACTTC
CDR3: CASSAGGGDSYEQYF

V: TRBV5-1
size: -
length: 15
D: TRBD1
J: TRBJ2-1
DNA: TGCGCCAGCAGCCTGTCGACAGGGGGTCGGAATGAGCAGTTCTTC
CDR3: CASSLSTGGRNEQFF

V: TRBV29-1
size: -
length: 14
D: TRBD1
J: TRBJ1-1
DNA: TGCAGCGTTAGGGACAGGACACCTGGGACTGAAGCTTTCTTT
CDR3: CSVRDRTPGTEAFF

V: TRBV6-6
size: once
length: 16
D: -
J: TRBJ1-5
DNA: TGTGCCAGCAGCTCCGCGACGGGGTGGAGCAATCAGCCCCAGCATTTT
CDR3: CASSSATGWSNQPQHF

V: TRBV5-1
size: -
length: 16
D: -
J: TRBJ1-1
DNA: TGCGCCAGCAGCGCGGGGGTTCAAGGGACGAACACTGAAGCTTTCTTT
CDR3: CASSAGVQGTNTEAFF

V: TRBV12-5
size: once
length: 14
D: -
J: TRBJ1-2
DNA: TGTGCTAGTGGTCCGGGTTTCGGGGACTATGGCTACACCTTC
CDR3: CASGPGFGDYGYTF